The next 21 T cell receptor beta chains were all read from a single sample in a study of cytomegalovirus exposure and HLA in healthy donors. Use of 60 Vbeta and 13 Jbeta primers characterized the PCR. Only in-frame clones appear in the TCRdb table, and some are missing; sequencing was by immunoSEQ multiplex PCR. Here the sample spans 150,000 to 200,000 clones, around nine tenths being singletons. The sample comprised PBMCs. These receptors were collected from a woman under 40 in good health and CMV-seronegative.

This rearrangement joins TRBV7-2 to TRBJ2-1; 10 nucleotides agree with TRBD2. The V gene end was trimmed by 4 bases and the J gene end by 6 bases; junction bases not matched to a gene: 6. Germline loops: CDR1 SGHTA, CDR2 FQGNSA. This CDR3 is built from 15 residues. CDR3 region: CASSSTSGNRNEQFF. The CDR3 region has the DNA TGTGCCAGCAGCTCTACTAGCGGGAACCGCAATGAGCAGTTCTTC.

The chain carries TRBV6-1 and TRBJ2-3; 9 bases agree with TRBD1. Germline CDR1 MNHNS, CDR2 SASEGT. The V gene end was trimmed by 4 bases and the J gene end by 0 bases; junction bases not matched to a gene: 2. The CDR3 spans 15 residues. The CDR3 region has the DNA TGTGCCAGCAGTGCCGGGACAGGGAGCACAGATACGCAGTATTTT. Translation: CASSAGTGSTDTQYF.

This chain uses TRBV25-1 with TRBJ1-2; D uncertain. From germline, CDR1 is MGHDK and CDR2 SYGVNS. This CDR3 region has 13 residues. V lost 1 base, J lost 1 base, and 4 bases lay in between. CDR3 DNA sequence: TGTGCCAGCAGTGAATCCAATAACTATGGCTACACCTTC. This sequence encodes CASSESNNYGYTF.

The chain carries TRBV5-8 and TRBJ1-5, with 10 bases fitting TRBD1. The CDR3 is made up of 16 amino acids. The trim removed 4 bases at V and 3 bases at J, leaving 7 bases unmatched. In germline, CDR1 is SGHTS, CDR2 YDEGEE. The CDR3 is CASSPGDRGPNQPQHF. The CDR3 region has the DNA TGTGCCAGCAGCCCGGGAGACAGGGGGCCCAATCAGCCCCAGCATTTT.

The CDR3 coding sequence is TGTGCCATCAGTGAGGACCCGACTAGCGGGGGTCCAACCGGGGAGCTGTTTTTT. Translating gives CAISEDPTSGGPTGELFF. This rearrangement joins TRBV10-3 to TRBJ2-2; TRBD2 matches at 12 bases. The CDR3 runs to 18 residues. Germline values: CDR1 ENHRY, CDR2 SYGVKD. V lost 2 bases, J lost 5 bases, and 9 bases stayed unmatched.

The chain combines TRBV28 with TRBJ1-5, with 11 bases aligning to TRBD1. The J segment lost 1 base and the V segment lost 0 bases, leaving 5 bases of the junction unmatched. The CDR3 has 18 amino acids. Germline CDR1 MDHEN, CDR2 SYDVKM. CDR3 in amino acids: CASSLWFGTGGSNQPQHF. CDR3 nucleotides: TGTGCCAGCAGTTTATGGTTTGGGACAGGGGGGAGCAATCAGCCCCAGCATTTT. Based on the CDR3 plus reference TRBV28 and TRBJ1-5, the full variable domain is DVKVTQSSRYLVKRTGEKVFLECVQDMDHENMFWYRQDPGLGLRLIYFSYDVKMKEKGDIPEGYSVSREKKERFSLILESASTNQTSMYLCASSLWFGTGGSNQPQHFGDGTRLSIL.

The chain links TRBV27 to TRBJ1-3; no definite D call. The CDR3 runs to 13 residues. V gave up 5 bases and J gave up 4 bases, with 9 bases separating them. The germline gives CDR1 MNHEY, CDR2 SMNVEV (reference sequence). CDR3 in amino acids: CASSLSQGNTIYF. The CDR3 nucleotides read TGTGCCAGCAGTCTCTCACAGGGAAACACCATATATTTT.

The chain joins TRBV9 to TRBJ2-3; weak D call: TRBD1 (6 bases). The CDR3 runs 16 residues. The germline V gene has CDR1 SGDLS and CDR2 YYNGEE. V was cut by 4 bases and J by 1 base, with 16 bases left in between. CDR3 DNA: TGTGCCAGCAGCACAGATGGACAGCACCGCACAGATACGCAGTATTTT. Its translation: CASSTDGQHRTDTQYF.

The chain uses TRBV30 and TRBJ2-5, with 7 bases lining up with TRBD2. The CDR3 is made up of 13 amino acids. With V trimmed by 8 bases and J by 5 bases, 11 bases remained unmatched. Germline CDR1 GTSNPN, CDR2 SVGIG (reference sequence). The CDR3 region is CATGRGGVETQYF. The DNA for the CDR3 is TGTGCCACGGGGAGGGGAGGGGTTGAGACCCAGTACTTC.

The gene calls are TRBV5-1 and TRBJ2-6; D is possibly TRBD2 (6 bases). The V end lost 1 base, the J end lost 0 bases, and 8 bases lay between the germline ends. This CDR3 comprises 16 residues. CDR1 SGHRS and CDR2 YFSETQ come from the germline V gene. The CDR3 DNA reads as TGCGCCAGCAGCTTGATCGGGAGCTCTGGGGCCAACGTCCTGACTTTC. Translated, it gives CASSLIGSSGANVLTF.

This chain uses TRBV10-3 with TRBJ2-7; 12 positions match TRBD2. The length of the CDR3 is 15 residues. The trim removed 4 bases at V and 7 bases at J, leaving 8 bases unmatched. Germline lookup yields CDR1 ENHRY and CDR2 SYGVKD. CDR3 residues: CAISGTSGTNREQYF. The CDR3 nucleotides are TGTGCCATCAGTGGGACTAGCGGGACCAACCGGGAGCAGTACTTC.

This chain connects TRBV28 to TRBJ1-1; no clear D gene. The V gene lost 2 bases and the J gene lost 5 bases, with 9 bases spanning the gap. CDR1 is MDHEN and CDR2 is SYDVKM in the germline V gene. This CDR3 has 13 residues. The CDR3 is CASSLSGGTEAFF. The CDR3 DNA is TGTGCCAGCAGTTTAAGCGGAGGGACTGAAGCTTTCTTT.

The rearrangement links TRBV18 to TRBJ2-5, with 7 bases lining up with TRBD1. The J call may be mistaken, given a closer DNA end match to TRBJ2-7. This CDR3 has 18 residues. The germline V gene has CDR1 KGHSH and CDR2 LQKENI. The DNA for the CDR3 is TGTGCCAGCTCACCACCCATTATCGACAGGGTGCGCCCCTACGAGCAGTACTTC. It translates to CASSPPIIDRVRPYEQYF.

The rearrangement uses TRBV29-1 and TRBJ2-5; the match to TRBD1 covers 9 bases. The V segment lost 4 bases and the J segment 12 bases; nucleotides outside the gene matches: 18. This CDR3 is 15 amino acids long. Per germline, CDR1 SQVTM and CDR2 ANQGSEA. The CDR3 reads CSVVRTTGGFGIEYF. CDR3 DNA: TGCAGCGTTGTCCGCACAACAGGGGGCTTCGGTATTGAGTACTTC.

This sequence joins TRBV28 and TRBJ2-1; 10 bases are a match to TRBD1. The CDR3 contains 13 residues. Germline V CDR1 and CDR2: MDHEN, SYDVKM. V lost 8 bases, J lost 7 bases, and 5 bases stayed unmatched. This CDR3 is CASHGTGENEQFF. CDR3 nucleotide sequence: TGTGCCAGCCACGGGACAGGGGAGAATGAGCAGTTCTTC.

This CDR3 reads CASSLGGGDGYTF. The CDR3 bases are TGCGCCAGCAGCTTGGGGGGCGGGGATGGCTACACCTTC. The chain couples TRBV5-1 to TRBJ1-2, with D possibly TRBD1 on 5 matching bases. Germline loops: CDR1 SGHRS, CDR2 YFSETQ. This CDR3 has 13 residues. V dropped 0 bases and J dropped 6 bases, with 9 bases sitting between them.

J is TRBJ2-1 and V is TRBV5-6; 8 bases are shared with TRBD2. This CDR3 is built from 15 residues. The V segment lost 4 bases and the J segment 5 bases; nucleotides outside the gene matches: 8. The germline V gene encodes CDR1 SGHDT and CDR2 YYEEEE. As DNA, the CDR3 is TGTGCCAGCAGCCCCGGGAGGGAGTGGCACAATGAGCAGTTCTTC. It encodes CASSPGREWHNEQFF.

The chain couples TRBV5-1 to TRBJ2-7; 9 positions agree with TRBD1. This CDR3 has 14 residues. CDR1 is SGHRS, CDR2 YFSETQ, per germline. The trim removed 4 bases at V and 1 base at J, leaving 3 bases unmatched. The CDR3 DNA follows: TGCGCCAGCAGCACGGGACAGGGTTCCTACGAGCAGTACTTC. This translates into CASSTGQGSYEQYF.

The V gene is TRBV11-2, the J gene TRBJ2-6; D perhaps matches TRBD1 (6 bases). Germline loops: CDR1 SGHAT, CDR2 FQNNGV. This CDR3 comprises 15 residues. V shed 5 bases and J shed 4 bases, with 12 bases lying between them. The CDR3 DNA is TGTGCCAGCAGCAAGGGACACCGAGGGGCCAACGTCCTGACTTTC. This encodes CASSKGHRGANVLTF.

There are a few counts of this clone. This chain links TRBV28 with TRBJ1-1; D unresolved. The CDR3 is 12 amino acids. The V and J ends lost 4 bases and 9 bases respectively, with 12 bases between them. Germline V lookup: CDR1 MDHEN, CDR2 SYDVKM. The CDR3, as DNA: TGTGCCAGCAGTTCCTCCGGGATCAAAGCTTTCTTT. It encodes CASSSSGIKAFF.

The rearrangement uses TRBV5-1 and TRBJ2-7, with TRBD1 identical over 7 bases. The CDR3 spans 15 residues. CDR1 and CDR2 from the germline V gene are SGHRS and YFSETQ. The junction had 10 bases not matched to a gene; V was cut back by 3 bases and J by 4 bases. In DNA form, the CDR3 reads TGCGCCAGCAGCTCTCCGGGACAGAGCAATTACGAGCAGTACTTC. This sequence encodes CASSSPGQSNYEQYF.